This T cell receptor (beta chain) was captured by sequencing in a study of shared clonotypes between healthy human individuals. Study conclusions and caveats: Unshared clonotypes carried lower generation probabilities than those common to all four donors.

The CDR3 covers 16 residues. CDR1 and CDR2 (germline): SGHRS, YFSETQ. As concerns this clone: Its cognate antigen is unknown. One end of the junction fails to match germline, which may point to a read error.

Original processing methods: ImmunoSEQ output lacked quality scores and full-length reads, limiting matched filtering. Measured with immunoSEQ multiplex PCR; TCRdb has only the in-frame clones, and not every one. The DNA gave D and trimming, while V, J and clone size come from that table. The sample consists of about 2.3 million clones, more than 80% of them appearing once. This receptor was taken from a man in his late teens or twenties in good health. Some clones in this sample may be carry-over from other donors' samples. The sample comprised naive CD4+ T cells from PBMCs. Subset indicated: CD45RA+ positively selected. The chain joins TRBV5-1 to TRBJ2-5, with TRBD2 matching 7 bases. In nucleotides, the CDR3 is TGCGCCAGCAGCCCATTAGCGGGCCCGACCCAAGAGATCCAGTACTTC. It encodes CASSPLAGPTQEIQYF.